This TCR beta chain stems from a study of technical replicates of blood from a few donors. The data were produced by immunoSEQ multiplex PCR, yet TCRdb's version contains in-frame clones alone and is incomplete. The sample includes about 75,000 clones, roughly 90% of them seen just once. The ends lost 1 base at V and 7 bases at J; junction bases unmatched: 6. CDR1 and CDR2 (germline): MGHRA, YSYEKL. CDR3 length: 15 amino acids. This receptor was taken from a human donor in good health. Input material: T cells isolated from PBMCs. The chain links TRBV4-1 to TRBJ1-4; 7 bases are shared with TRBD1. The CDR3 DNA follows: TGCGCCAGCAGCCAAGGCTCAGGGGGGTTTGAAAAACTGTTTTTT. Translation: CASSQGSGGFEKLFF.